This T cell receptor (beta chain) was sequenced during a study of blood T cell repertoires in COVID-19. The junction had 8 bases not matched to a gene; V was cut back by 10 bases and J by 3 bases. From germline, CDR1 is MDHEN and CDR2 SYDVKM. The CDR3 has 13 amino acids. Recruitment covered roughly 24 US areas and drew participants whose ages spanned roughly 18 to 100 years. The assay was immunoSEQ multiplex PCR, and TCRdb's table has in-frame clones only and misses some. The sample consists of around 250,000 clones, more than 80% of them appearing once. The sequence was collected from a man in his fifties or sixties who had been exposed to COVID-19. The chain has TRBV28 and TRBJ1-2, with TRBD1 matching 7 bases. Sequencing was performed on PBMCs or T cells enriched from blood (not recorded which). Here the CDR3 reads CATRSGTDYGYTF. CDR3 DNA: TGTGCCACTCGATCCGGGACAGACTATGGCTACACCTTC.